These 3 T cell receptor beta chains came from one sample sequenced in a study of shared clonotypes between healthy human individuals. Naive CD8 cells were CD45RO-negative, positively selected for CCR7, excluding terminally differentiated effector memory CD45RA+ cells. Sequencing used immunoSEQ multiplex PCR; TCRdb keeps in-frame clones, though not all of them. The sample holds about 2,100,000 clones, about 92% seen once. Sequences were obtained from naive CD8+ T cells from PBMCs. The receptors here all came from a man younger than 35 in good health. Some clones in this sample may be carry-over from other donors' samples.

J is TRBJ2-7 and V is TRBV28; the match to TRBD2 covers 11 bases. Germline CDR1 reads MDHEN; CDR2 reads SYDVKM. The CDR3 length is 15 residues. The trim removed 6 bases at V and 2 bases at J, leaving 6 bases unmatched. CDR3 loop: CASRPSLAGAYEQYF. The CDR3 DNA reads as TGTGCCAGCAGACCCTCACTAGCGGGAGCCTACGAGCAGTACTTC.

The J gene is TRBJ2-5, the V gene TRBV27; TRBD2 is a possible D gene (6 bases). There are 14 residues in the CDR3. Trimming removed 4 bases at V and 5 bases at J, with 14 bases between. The germline V gene encodes CDR1 MNHEY and CDR2 SMNVEV (reference sequence). As DNA, the CDR3 is TGTGCCAGCAGTTCACGACTAGTTAGGGAGACCCAGTACTTC. This encodes CASSSRLVRETQYF.

V and J are TRBV15 and TRBJ1-2, with 11 bases fitting TRBD1. CDR3 length: 16 amino acids. Trimming at V came to 0 bases and at J to 7 bases, leaving 7 bases not matched to a gene. Germline CDR1 LNHNV, CDR2 YYDKDF (reference sequence). The DNA of the CDR3 is TGTGCCACCAGCAGAGATCGAGGACAGGGGGCGGGTGGCTACACCTTC. Protein sequence: CATSRDRGQGAGGYTF.